Reported below is one T cell receptor (beta chain). Its antigen remains unknown. Germline V lookup: CDR1 SGHTA, CDR2 FQGTGA. V lost 5 bases to trimming and J lost 4 bases; unmatched junction nucleotides: 7. The CDR3 loop spans 15 amino acids. 13 Jbeta primers and 60 Vbeta primers were used for the PCR. Produced via immunoSEQ multiplex PCR; TCRdb's table is partial and in-frame only. The table includes 170,000 or so clones, over 75% detected once. This entry is derived from a study of cytomegalovirus exposure and HLA in healthy donors. Study outcomes and limitations: Researchers reported that three CMV-associated chains were confirmed in vitro as CMV antigen-specific. As a later analysis showed, a missense DCLRE1C variant was linked to trimming of TCR beta V- and J-genes. When presence/absence was analysed, sequencing depth was taken to be roughly uniform across donors.

This chain uses TRBV7-3 with TRBJ2-2; 7 bases align to TRBD2. The receptor was isolated from a young woman in good health and CMV-seronegative. Input material: PBMCs. The chain's CDR3 is CASSPGGGLTGELFF. The DNA for the CDR3 is TGTGCCAGCAGCCCTGGGGGAGGGCTCACCGGGGAGCTGTTTTTT.